The sequence of this T cell receptor (beta chain) was determined in a study of T cells in Graves' hyperthyroidism and ophthalmopathy. The study, taken as a whole, reports: Ophthalmopathy was told apart from stable hyperthyroidism by a 13 V-J model.

This clonotype was recorded many times. Its antigen is not identified. Amplification targeted TCR beta CDR3 regions from RNA transcripts. RT-PCR in the first round (using the HTBI primer set) targeted the TCR CDR3. TCRdb analysed the multiplex PCR reads with MiXCR anew, one entry per CDR3 protein. The sample shows about 640,000 distinct CDR3 sequences, about 14% of them seen only once. Germline CDR1 and CDR2: DFQATT and SNEGSKA (reference sequence). This CDR3 has 16 amino acids. V lost 3 bases, J lost 2 bases, and 18 bases lay in between. The rearrangement links TRBV20-1 to TRBJ2-3, with a possible D match to TRBD2 (6 bases). The sequence was obtained from a woman in her 50s with Graves' ophthalmopathy. Specimen: blood. The CDR3, as DNA: TGCAGTGCTAGTAGTCTAGCGCGAGACGCCACAGATACGCAGTATTTT. Protein: CSASSLARDATDTQYF.